The rows below give T cell receptor beta chains drawn from one sample of a study of cytomegalovirus exposure and HLA in healthy donors. The repertoire was sequenced with immunoSEQ multiplex PCR; TCRdb's copy has only in-frame clones and lacks some. Among around 130,000 clones listed, more than 75% were seen once. Sequenced: PBMCs. The receptors come from a young woman in good health and CMV-seronegative. CDR3s leave out the opening cysteine and the closing phenylalanine or tryptophan. Expanded clones get a size class; other rows say once, few or many, or leave the size out.

TRBV28	.	TRBJ2-7	ASRPGTGAMYEQY
TRBV6-5	.	TRBJ2-3	ASRRTGTDTQY
TRBV7-9	.	TRBJ2-2	ASSLSTGINTGELF
TRBV7-2	.	TRBJ1-1	ASSLGGQGVVWRTEAF
TRBV7-8	once	TRBJ2-2	ASSPRGGWLTGELF
TRBV6-1	.	TRBJ2-7	ASSDRGTYEQY
TRBV5-1	.	TRBJ1-3	ASSLGMGLTGNTIY
TRBV11-2	.	TRBJ2-3	ASSQTGTATDTQY
TRBV7-8	few	TRBJ1-1	ASSPGGVSNTEAF
TRBV29-1	.	TRBJ1-2	SVGPPGEGYT
TRBV27	.	TRBJ2-7	ATSRDSPSYEQY
TRBV7-2	.	TRBJ2-7	ASSQVGTREEQY
TRBV10-3	once	TRBJ2-7	AISGSLGGREQY
TRBV2	many	TRBJ1-2	ASSVGNRESYT
TRBV4-1	.	TRBJ2-5	ASSQGQDQETQY
TRBV6-4	.	TRBJ2-1	ASSALAGSVGEQF
TRBV6-5	.	TRBJ2-5	ASSYGRDSETQY
TRBV30	few	TRBJ1-4	AQTTSSEKLF
TRBV30	.	TRBJ1-2	AWSADGQYYGYT
TRBV29-1	.	TRBJ2-7	SVEDWGQGRYEQY
TRBV23-1	.	TRBJ2-2	ASSQIIGTGANTGELF
TRBV4-3	few	TRBJ2-3	ASSQGGGTDTQY
TRBV7-2	.	TRBJ2-1	ASRPGGNNEQF
TRBV2	once	TRBJ2-7	VSSIDRGGYEQY
TRBV7-2	few	TRBJ2-1	ASSFVAGGPILYNEQF
TRBV10-3	once	TRBJ2-4	AISAGGGAKNIQY
TRBV27	few	TRBJ1-6	ASGLTLKPLH
TRBV7-2	.	TRBJ1-1	ASSRDRGGRDTEAF
TRBV14	.	TRBJ1-4	ASSQLTGLDEKLF
TRBV9	.	TRBJ2-5	ASSAGLAGGGQETQY
TRBV5-4	.	TRBJ2-1	ASSLTGIYNEQF
TRBV29-1	.	TRBJ1-2	SGWTEGYT